The clone carrying this TCR beta chain has a count of ten or more. The sample is drawn from a study of T cells of healthy individuals. In germline, CDR1 is SNHLY, CDR2 FYNNEI. The CDR3 loop spans 12 amino acids. V lost 5 bases, J lost 7 bases, and 9 bases lay in between. TCRdb used MiXCR to reprocess the 5' RACE reads, holding one entry per CDR3 protein. This repertoire shows around 80,000 distinct CDR3 sequences, approximately 5.4% found once; its top ten account for roughly 7.5%. This sequence was found in a female donor in good health. The chain has TRBV2 and TRBJ1-5; D is perhaps TRBD1 (6 bases). CDR3 DNA sequence: TGTGCCAGCAGTCAGGGGATCCAGCCCCAGCATTTT. Protein product: CASSQGIQPQHF.